Below, 23 T cell receptor beta chains from the same sample are listed, as sequenced in a study of T-cell reconstitution after alpha-beta-depleted transplantation in children. Unique molecular identifiers tagged the TCRbeta library. Via MiXCR, TCRdb re-called the PCR reads, giving one row per CDR3 protein. Among a few hundred thousand distinct CDR3 sequences listed, 8% to 10% were seen once. The sequencing used PBMCs from the stem cell graft donor, collected from the stem cell graft. These TCRs come from a human donor who donated a stem cell graft to a child with acute lymphoblastic leukemia.

This clonotype was seen repeatedly, ten times or more. The J gene is TRBJ1-1, the V gene TRBV12-3 or TRBV12-4; no reliable D call. The CDR3 covers 14 residues. The germline V and J ends were trimmed by 5 bases and 0 bases, with 10 bases remaining between them. In nucleotides, the CDR3 is TGTGCCAGCAGTCGGACGGGGTTGAACACTGAAGCTTTCTTT. Translating it yields CASSRTGLNTEAFF.

The count of this clonotype is one. V gene TRBV20-1 combines with J gene TRBJ2-5, with TRBD1 identical over 7 bases. The CDR3 contains 20 residues. With V trimmed by 0 bases and J by 5 bases, 24 bases remained unmatched. Germline V gives CDR1 DFQATT, CDR2 SNEGSKA (reference sequence). For the CDR3, the DNA is TGCAGTGCTAGAGATGGGTCGGGACAGACCAAACTCTGGGATAGGGAGACCCAGTACTTC. Translating it yields CSARDGSGQTKLWDRETQYF.

The chain is built from TRBV18 and TRBJ2-7; 10 nucleotides match TRBD2. The CDR3 contains 15 residues. The V gene's germline CDR1 is KGHSH and CDR2 LQKENI. V gave up 2 bases and J gave up 6 bases; unmatched junction bases: 7. CDR3 sequence (DNA): TGTGCCAGCTCACCAATAGCACTAGCGGGGCTCGAGCAGTACTTC. This sequence encodes CASSPIALAGLEQYF.

This clonotype was seen repeatedly, ten times or more. V usage is TRBV7-2 and J usage is TRBJ2-1, with D possibly being TRBD1 (7 bases). The CDR3 loop spans 13 amino acids. CDR1 is SGHTA, CDR2 FQGNSA, per germline. V was shortened by 4 bases and J by 7 bases, with 11 bases between the two germline ends. The CDR3 reads CASSYAGGNEQFF. The CDR3 DNA is TGTGCCAGCAGCTATGCAGGGGGGAATGAGCAGTTCTTC.

Ten or more counts support this clonotype. V gene TRBV5-1 combines with J gene TRBJ2-1, with 11 bases identical to TRBD2. V was clipped by 4 bases and J by 6 bases; unmatched bases: 6. The CDR3 sequence is 15 residues long. Germline V gives CDR1 SGHRS, CDR2 YFSETQ. CDR3: CASSPSGGPINEQFF. CDR3 sequence (DNA): TGCGCCAGCAGCCCTAGCGGGGGGCCTATCAATGAGCAGTTCTTC.

This clonotype was seen a handful of times. The rearrangement joins TRBV10-2 to TRBJ1-3; TRBD1 matches at 10 bases. J gave up 0 bases and V 7 bases, and 9 bases lay outside the gene matches. This CDR3 is 17 amino acids long. The germline V gene has CDR1 WSHSY and CDR2 SAAADI. CDR3 nucleotide sequence: TGCGCCAGCAATAACCGGGACAGGGGAACCTCTGGAAACACCATATATTTT. Protein: CASNNRDRGTSGNTIYF.

J is TRBJ2-5 and V is TRBV20-1; tentatively, D is TRBD2 (7 bases). The germline CDR1 and CDR2 sequences are DFQATT and SNEGSKA (reference sequence). CDR3 length: 14 residues. V was shortened by 7 bases and J by 5 bases, with 20 bases between the two germline ends. Here the CDR3 reads CSGTIGGAGETQYF. CDR3 DNA: TGCAGTGGGACTATTGGGGGGGCCGGGGAGACCCAGTACTTC.

This clonotype was picked up a small number of times. The chain uses TRBV20-1 and TRBJ1-3; 10 positions match TRBD1. The CDR3 length is 14 residues. V lost 3 bases and J lost 8; bases outside the gene matches: 7. Germline CDR1 is DFQATT and CDR2 is SNEGSKA (reference sequence). Written as DNA, the CDR3 is TGCAGTGCTAGCCGGACAGGGGGGGGAGACACCATATATTTT. Protein: CSASRTGGGDTIYF.

This clonotype occurred many times. The rearrangement joins TRBV24-1 to TRBJ2-3; D uncertain. CDR3 size: 12 residues. The germline V and J ends were trimmed by 7 bases and 2 bases, with 6 bases remaining between them. Germline lookup yields CDR1 KGHDR and CDR2 SFDVKD. For the CDR3, the DNA is TGTGCCACCAGCGCAGACACAGATACGCAGTATTTT. The encoded protein is CATSADTDTQYF.

At least ten counts were recorded for this clonotype. This chain's CDR3 is CASGPGTIYEQYF. CDR3 bases: TGTGCCAGTGGGCCGGGGACTATCTACGAGCAGTACTTC. V is TRBV19 and J is TRBJ2-7; 7 bases map to TRBD2. The V and J ends lost 8 bases and 3 bases, in that order; junction bases with no gene match: 7. CDR3 length: 13 amino acids. Germline V gives CDR1 LNHDA, CDR2 SQIVND (reference sequence). Drawing the rest from reference TRBV19 and TRBJ2-7, the complete variable domain is DGGITQSPKYLFRKEGQNVTLSCEQNLNHDAMYWYRQDPGQGLRLIYYSQIVNDFQKGDIAEGYSVSREKKESFPLTVTSAQKNPTAFYLCASGPGTIYEQYFGPGTRLTVT.

The chain links TRBV19 to TRBJ1-2; D gene uncertain. CDR3 size: 12 residues. V lost 4 bases to trimming and J lost 8 bases, with 11 bases between them. Looked up from germline, CDR1 is LNHDA and CDR2 is SQIVND (reference sequence). CDR3 sequence: CASSTRSGGYTF. CDR3 bases: TGTGCCAGTAGTACTAGAAGTGGCGGCTACACCTTC.

This clonotype was counted a few times. The chain is built from TRBV7-2 and TRBJ2-3; 8 positions match TRBD1. Trimming removed 5 bases from V and 3 bases from J; junction bases left unmatched: 13. Germline V CDR1 and CDR2: SGHTA, FQGNSA. The CDR3 has 17 residues. CDR3 sequence (DNA): TGTGCCAGCAGCAAGCGACAGGGGCGAGGATTTACAGATACGCAGTATTTT. It translates to CASSKRQGRGFTDTQYF. Filled out from reference TRBV7-2 and TRBJ2-3, the complete variable domain reads GAGVSQSPSNKVTEKGKDVELRCDPISGHTALYWYRQSLGQGLEFLIYFQGNSAPDKSGLPSDRFSAERTGGSVSTLTIQRTQQEDSAVYLCASSKRQGRGFTDTQYFGPGTRLTVL.

At least ten counts were recorded for this clonotype. The genes are TRBV7-9 and TRBJ1-1; no reliable D call. Between the trimmed V and J ends, which lost 10 bases and 10 bases, there was a span of 13 bases. The V gene's germline CDR1 is SEHNR and CDR2 FQNEAQ (reference sequence). CDR3 length: 10 amino acids. CDR3 amino acids: CATPPVRAFF. CDR3 DNA sequence: TGTGCCACCCCACCGGTAAGAGCTTTCTTT.

The rearrangement links TRBV5-1 to TRBJ2-3, with TRBD2 matching 13 bases. The germline V gene encodes CDR1 SGHRS and CDR2 YFSETQ. After removal of 4 bases from V and 0 bases from J, the junction contained 5 bases not matched to a gene. This CDR3 is built from 17 residues. CDR3 sequence reads: CASSQTSGGTSTDTQYF. In DNA, the CDR3 is TGCGCCAGCAGCCAGACTAGCGGGGGGACTAGCACAGATACGCAGTATTTT.

The genes are TRBV10-2 and TRBJ2-1; weak D call: TRBD2 (5 bases). The V and J ends lost 3 bases and 0 bases respectively, with 12 bases between them. Per germline, CDR1 WSHSY and CDR2 SAAADI. The CDR3 sequence is 16 residues long. CDR3 nucleotide sequence: TGCGCCAGCAGTGAATCTAGCCCCAGCTCCTACAATGAGCAGTTCTTC. It yields the protein CASSESSPSSYNEQFF.

J is TRBJ2-7 and V is TRBV12-3 or TRBV12-4; D tentatively fits TRBD1 or TRBD2 (5 bases each). Trimming stripped 7 bases from V and 3 bases from J, with 13 bases between. CDR3 length: 13 residues. The CDR3, as DNA: TGTGCCAGCACCGTCTGGGGGAACTACGAGCAGTACTTC. Translation: CASTVWGNYEQYF.

This clonotype was seen many times. The J gene is TRBJ2-2, the V gene TRBV4-1, with D unresolved. The germline CDR1 and CDR2 sequences are MGHRA and YSYEKL. Deletions cut 1 base from V and 1 base from J, with 7 bases between. The CDR3 covers 15 residues. CDR3 nucleotides: TGCGCCAGCAGCCAAGGTCCCGGGAACACCGGGGAGCTGTTTTTT. Amino acids: CASSQGPGNTGELFF.

This chain links TRBV5-6 with TRBJ2-1; TRBD1 or TRBD2 may be the D gene (6 bases each). Germline V gene lookup returns CDR1 SGHDT and CDR2 YYEEEE. Trimming left V 4 bases short and J 0 bases short, with 11 bases between. The CDR3 extends over 15 amino acids. The CDR3 here is CASSAGGSSYNEQFF. The DNA of the CDR3 is TGTGCCAGCAGCGCCGGGGGCTCCTCCTACAATGAGCAGTTCTTC.

This clonotype was picked up many times. V gene TRBV10-2 combines with J gene TRBJ1-6; D gene ambiguous. This CDR3 contains 15 residues. V lost 3 bases and J 6 bases, leaving 12 bases between the germline ends. In germline, CDR1 is WSHSY, CDR2 SAAADI. The DNA for the CDR3 is TGCGCCAGCAGTGAAGTATGGCCTAGTAATTCACCCCTCCACTTT. Translating it yields CASSEVWPSNSPLHF.

This clonotype turned up a few times. V and J are TRBV29-1 and TRBJ2-7, with D perhaps matching TRBD1 (5 bases). V lost 3 bases to trimming and J lost 6 bases, with 15 bases between them. CDR3 size: 13 residues. Germline CDR1 is SQVTM and CDR2 is ANQGSEA. In nucleotides, the CDR3 is TGCAGCGTTGAGGGCCCTGCAGGGATCGAGCAGTACTTC. This gives the protein CSVEGPAGIEQYF.

The chain combines TRBV5-1 with TRBJ1-1; no firm D call. V was pared by 0 bases and J by 7 bases, with 7 bases between. There are 12 residues in the CDR3. CDR1 SGHRS and CDR2 YFSETQ come from the germline V gene. CDR3 coding DNA: TGCGCCAGCAGCTTGGGGGGTTTTGAAGCTTTCTTT. Translated: CASSLGGFEAFF.

This clonotype was recorded a few times. J is TRBJ2-5 and V is TRBV9; D is perhaps TRBD2 (6 bases). The CDR3 runs to 15 residues. Germline lookup yields CDR1 SGDLS and CDR2 YYNGEE. The V end lost 3 bases, the J end lost 4 bases, and 16 bases lay between the germline ends. The CDR3: CASSARPGTSETQYF. The CDR3, as DNA: TGTGCCAGCAGCGCGCGGCCCGGGACTTCAGAGACCCAGTACTTC.

This clonotype was seen more than once but under ten times. The V and J genes are TRBV11-1 and TRBJ2-3; 9 bases align to TRBD1. After removal of 5 bases from V and 5 bases from J, the junction contained 17 bases not matched to a gene. CDR1 and CDR2 from the germline V gene are SGHAT and FQDESV (reference sequence). CDR3 length equals 18 residues. CDR3 region: CASSRPPLTGGFGDTQYF. In DNA, the CDR3 is TGTGCCAGCAGCCGACCCCCCTTAACAGGGGGCTTTGGAGATACGCAGTATTTT.